The rows below give T cell receptor beta chains drawn from one sample of a study of Graves' ophthalmopathy and Graves' hyperthyroidism. TCRdb called the multiplex PCR reads again in MiXCR, with one record for every CDR3 protein. The sample includes some 1.1 million distinct CDR3 sequences, 35% to 40% of them seen just once. Sequenced sample: peripheral blood or thyroid tissue (not recorded which). These receptors came from an adult man with Graves' hyperthyroidism. Each CDR3 is given with its conserved first and last residue. The order of the fields is J gene, D gene, clone size, V gene, CDR3 protein, CDR3 DNA. D genes are given only for firm matches. The listing skips clone size in some rows; elsewhere it reads once, few, many or a size class.

J: TRBJ2-5
D: TRBD1
size: many
V: TRBV9
CDR3: CASNRQGMDEETQYF
DNA: TGTGCCAGCAACCGACAGGGGATGGATGAGGAGACCCAGTACTTC

J: TRBJ1-4
D: .
size: .
V: TRBV20-1
CDR3: CSARDDSQKLFF
DNA: TGCAGTGCTCGGGATGACAGTCAAAAACTGTTTTTT

J: TRBJ1-5
D: TRBD1
size: many
V: TRBV12-3/TRBV12-4
CDR3: CASRTTGEDPQHF
DNA: TGTGCCAGCAGAACGACAGGGGAGGATCCCCAGCATTTT

J: TRBJ2-7
D: TRBD2
size: many
V: TRBV9
CDR3: CASSVGMTSGSYEQYF
DNA: TGTGCCAGCAGCGTCGGGATGACTAGCGGAAGTTACGAGCAGTACTTC

J: TRBJ1-5
D: TRBD1
size: .
V: TRBV19
CDR3: CASSIKDRPNQPQHF
DNA: TGTGCCAGTAGTATTAAGGACAGGCCGAATCAGCCCCAGCATTTT

J: TRBJ1-6
D: .
size: many
V: TRBV20-1
CDR3: CSARDMVSSSYNSPLHF
DNA: TGCAGTGCTAGAGACATGGTTTCCAGCTCCTATAATTCACCCCTCCACTTT

J: TRBJ2-7
D: TRBD2
size: many
V: TRBV20-1
CDR3: CSGTSGKSYEQYF
DNA: TGCAGTGGGACTAGCGGGAAGTCCTACGAGCAGTACTTC

J: TRBJ2-3
D: TRBD2
size: .
V: TRBV7-9
CDR3: CASSLTSGGQYF
DNA: TGTGCCAGCAGTTTGACTAGCGGTGGGCAGTATTTT

J: TRBJ2-7
D: TRBD2
size: many
V: TRBV10-3
CDR3: CAISDMSSGSYEQYF
DNA: TGTGCCATCAGTGATATGTCTAGCGGCTCCTACGAGCAGTACTTC

J: TRBJ1-2
D: .
size: .
V: TRBV14
CDR3: CASSQRSWQIYGYTF
DNA: TGTGCCAGCAGCCAAAGAAGTTGGCAGATCTATGGCTACACCTTC

J: TRBJ2-7
D: .
size: once
V: TRBV2
CDR3: CASSYYRARGYEQYF
DNA: TGTGCCAGCAGTTATTATAGGGCCAGGGGATACGAGCAGTACTTC

J: TRBJ2-5
D: TRBD1
size: many
V: TRBV29-1
CDR3: CSVRQGQETQYF
DNA: TGCAGCGTTAGACAGGGTCAGGAGACCCAGTACTTC

J: TRBJ2-5
D: TRBD2
size: .
V: TRBV28
CDR3: CASSLLASGTETQYF
DNA: TGTGCCAGCAGTTTACTGGCTAGCGGGACTGAGACCCAGTACTTC

J: TRBJ2-7
D: .
size: .
V: TRBV4-1
CDR3: CASSQEGGTAYEQYF
DNA: TGCGCCAGCAGCCAAGAGGGGGGGACAGCCTACGAGCAGTACTTC

J: TRBJ1-5
D: TRBD1
size: few
V: TRBV6-2/TRBV6-3
CDR3: CASTIQGAGQPQHF
DNA: TGTGCCAGCACTATACAGGGGGCCGGGCAGCCCCAGCATTTT

J: TRBJ1-5
D: .
size: many
V: TRBV2
CDR3: CASRRGGRNNQPQHF
DNA: TGTGCCAGCAGGCGGGGAGGCAGGAACAATCAGCCCCAGCATTTT

J: TRBJ1-2
D: .
size: .
V: TRBV7-2
CDR3: CASSQDRAVSYGYTF
DNA: TGTGCCAGCAGCCAAGATCGCGCGGTATCCTATGGCTACACCTTC

J: TRBJ2-7
D: TRBD1
size: many
V: TRBV7-8
CDR3: CASSFGTVGEQYF
DNA: TGTGCCAGCAGCTTCGGGACAGTAGGCGAGCAGTACTTC

J: TRBJ2-5
D: TRBD2
size: .
V: TRBV24-1
CDR3: CATSEWTSGTYQETQYF
DNA: TGTGCCACCAGTGAATGGACTAGCGGGACGTACCAAGAGACCCAGTACTTC

J: TRBJ2-3
D: .
size: .
V: TRBV20-1
CDR3: CSARGLRSTDTQYF
DNA: TGCAGTGCTAGAGGACTAAGGAGCACAGATACGCAGTATTTT

J: TRBJ1-5
D: .
size: many
V: TRBV19
CDR3: CASSIQGLRDQPQHF
DNA: TGTGCCAGTAGTATACAGGGGTTGAGGGATCAGCCCCAGCATTTT

J: TRBJ2-7
D: TRBD2
size: .
V: TRBV20-1
CDR3: CSANWDPGGEQYF
DNA: TGCAGTGCTAATTGGGACCCGGGAGGCGAGCAGTACTTC

J: TRBJ2-7
D: .
size: .
V: TRBV25-1
CDR3: CASSLYRAGTYEQYF
DNA: TGTGCCAGCAGTTTATATCGGGCAGGGACCTACGAGCAGTACTTC

J: TRBJ2-5
D: .
size: .
V: TRBV12-5
CDR3: CASGLGQGGPSSAETQYF
DNA: TGTGCTAGTGGCCTTGGTCAGGGGGGGCCTTCTTCGGCAGAGACCCAGTACTTC

J: TRBJ2-2
D: TRBD1
size: few
V: TRBV7-2
CDR3: CASSSRGQGFSGELFF
DNA: TGTGCCAGCAGCTCCCGTGGACAGGGTTTCTCCGGGGAGCTGTTTTTT

J: TRBJ2-7
D: .
size: .
V: TRBV10-2
CDR3: CASSSEAGYEQYF
DNA: TGTGCCAGCTCATCCGAGGCTGGGTACGAGCAGTACTTC

J: TRBJ2-7
D: .
size: many
V: TRBV29-1
CDR3: CSVVWGKQGSKFYEQYF
DNA: TGCAGCGTTGTGTGGGGAAAGCAGGGTTCAAAATTCTACGAGCAGTACTTC

J: TRBJ2-7
D: TRBD1
size: .
V: TRBV29-1
CDR3: CSVRQGETVPYEQYF
DNA: TGCAGCGTTCGACAGGGGGAGACAGTTCCCTACGAGCAGTACTTC

J: TRBJ2-7
D: TRBD2
size: .
V: TRBV7-9
CDR3: CASSQVPGTSDYEQYF
DNA: TGCGCCAGCAGCCAAGTCCCCGGGACTAGCGACTACGAGCAGTACTTC

J: TRBJ1-2
D: TRBD1
size: many
V: TRBV6-5
CDR3: CASSYGQGAYGYTF
DNA: TGTGCCAGCAGTTACGGACAGGGCGCCTATGGCTACACCTTC

J: TRBJ1-1
D: TRBD1
size: .
V: TRBV7-9
CDR3: CASSMVTGGRNTEAFF
DNA: TGTGCCAGCAGCATGGTGACAGGGGGTAGGAACACTGAAGCTTTCTTT

J: TRBJ2-5
D: .
size: .
V: TRBV29-1
CDR3: CSVDSDKGRDTQYF
DNA: TGCAGCGTTGATTCTGACAAAGGGAGAGATACGCAGTACTTC

J: TRBJ2-5
D: TRBD1
size: .
V: TRBV5-6
CDR3: CASSLSPLKQGLGETQYF
DNA: TGTGCCAGCAGTTTATCCCCCCTCAAACAGGGGCTGGGGGAGACCCAGTACTTC

J: TRBJ1-2
D: .
size: many
V: TRBV7-9
CDR3: CASSLLGRVINYGYTF
DNA: TGTGCCAGCAGCTTATTGGGCAGGGTCATTAACTATGGCTACACCTTC

J: TRBJ2-2
D: TRBD2
size: .
V: TRBV24-1
CDR3: CATRPGLAGVTGELFF
DNA: TGTGCCACCAGACCGGGACTAGCGGGGGTAACCGGGGAGCTGTTTTTT

J: TRBJ2-3
D: .
size: many
V: TRBV29-1
CDR3: CSVGHADTQYF
DNA: TGCAGCGTTGGCCACGCAGATACGCAGTATTTT

J: TRBJ1-5
D: .
size: few
V: TRBV7-9
CDR3: CASSLGSRGNQPQHF
DNA: TGTGCCAGCAGCTTAGGGTCTCGGGGGAATCAGCCCCAGCATTTT

J: TRBJ2-7
D: TRBD1
size: .
V: TRBV27
CDR3: CASSSPSQGPLTQQYF
DNA: TGTGCCAGCAGTTCCCCGTCACAGGGGCCTCTTACTCAGCAGTACTTC

J: TRBJ1-2
D: .
size: .
V: TRBV27
CDR3: CASYEGNYGYTF
DNA: TGTGCCAGCTACGAGGGGAACTATGGCTACACCTTC

J: TRBJ1-2
D: .
size: .
V: TRBV29-1
CDR3: CSVYTGGGEDYGYTF
DNA: TGCAGCGTCTATACAGGTGGGGGCGAGGACTATGGCTACACCTTC

J: TRBJ1-2
D: .
size: few
V: TRBV20-1
CDR3: CSAPIKGQGDGGYTF
DNA: TGCAGTGCCCCGATTAAGGGGCAGGGCGACGGCGGCTACACCTTC

J: TRBJ1-1
D: TRBD1
size: .
V: TRBV29-1
CDR3: CSGTTGGRNTEAFF
DNA: TGCAGCGGCACAACAGGGGGTAGGAACACTGAAGCTTTCTTT

J: TRBJ2-5
D: TRBD1
size: .
V: TRBV6-1
CDR3: CASKGQGGETQYF
DNA: TGTGCCAGCAAGGGACAGGGAGGCGAGACCCAGTACTTC

J: TRBJ1-1
D: .
size: .
V: TRBV2
CDR3: CASAQGTEAFF
DNA: TGTGCCAGCGCACAGGGAACTGAAGCTTTCTTT

J: TRBJ2-3
D: .
size: few
V: TRBV25-1
CDR3: CASSDGLQDTQYF
DNA: TGTGCCAGCAGTGACGGACTTCAAGATACGCAGTATTTT

J: TRBJ1-6
D: .
size: .
V: TRBV10-3
CDR3: CAIRSTTGISPLHF
DNA: TGTGCCATCAGATCAACCACAGGGATTTCACCCCTCCACTTT